One and the same sample provided the 30 T cell receptor beta chains below, sequenced in a study of regulatory T cells in long-lasting Graves disease. In building TCR beta libraries, iRepertoire HTBI primers were used together with Arm-PCR of CDR3 regions. TCRdb reprocessed the multiplex PCR reads via MiXCR and lists one record per CDR3 protein. The sample yields 400,000 to 500,000 distinct CDR3 sequences, 16% seen once. Time point given: newly diagnosed GD, antithyroid drugs for less than 3 months. Generation of the TCR library employed RNA extracted from PBMCs. The data also belong to a second study, concerning T cells in Graves' hyperthyroidism and ophthalmopathy.

Sequencing was performed on peripheral blood mononuclear cells (PBMCs), taken at new diagnosis, from a patient treated with antithyroid drugs. These receptors came from a woman aged 18 to 35 with Graves disease.

This clonotype has at least ten counts. The chain recombines TRBV11-2 with TRBJ2-3; weak D call: TRBD1 (7 bases). V lost 5 bases, J lost 2 bases, and 20 bases lay in between. Germline V gives CDR1 SGHAT, CDR2 FQNNGV. The CDR3 runs to 17 residues. CDR3 region: CASSLMSAGGYTDTQYF. CDR3 nucleotides: TGTGCCAGCAGCCTAATGTCGGCAGGGGGGTACACAGATACGCAGTATTTT.

A few counts support this clonotype. The CDR3 carries no conserved terminal phenylalanine or tryptophan, so it likely arises from a read error. The rearrangement joins TRBV7-9 to TRBJ2-5; a possible D gene is TRBD1 (7 bases). V lost 0 bases and J 4 bases, leaving 15 bases between the germline ends. The V gene's germline CDR1 is SEHNR and CDR2 FQNEAQ (reference sequence). The CDR3 is 16 residues long. The CDR3 loop reads CASSLAQGGEGETQYL. The CDR3 coding sequence is TGTGCCAGCAGCTTAGCGCAGGGGGGAGAGGGAGAGACCCAGTACCTC.

About this clonotype itself: A junction end diverges from the germline sequence, so it may reflect a read error. V and J are TRBV7-2 and TRBJ2-3, with 9 bases matching TRBD1. There are 18 residues in the CDR3. Germline CDR1 is SGHTA and CDR2 is FQGNSA. CDR3 region: CASGLSAPGQGSTDTQYF. In nucleotides, the CDR3 is TGTGCCAGCGGCTTATCGGCCCCGGGACAGGGAAGCACAGATACGCAGTATTTT.

This clonotype was recorded many times. The gene calls are TRBV6-1 and TRBJ1-1; TRBD1 matches 7 bases. The V segment lost 5 bases and the J segment 4 bases; nucleotides outside the gene matches: 7. Germline loops: CDR1 MNHNS, CDR2 SASEGT. The CDR3 is 14 amino acids. CDR3: CASSHRGPGTEAFF. CDR3 DNA: TGTGCCAGCAGTCACAGGGGCCCCGGCACTGAAGCTTTCTTT.

This clonotype was seen just once. This CDR3 fails to terminate in the conserved phenylalanine or tryptophan, so it likely reflects a read error. This chain connects TRBV12-3 or TRBV12-4 to TRBJ2-1, with D tentatively TRBD2 (6 bases). V was clipped by 0 bases and J by 4 bases, with 7 bases between them. This CDR3 contains 14 residues. CDR3 in amino acids: CASSLAGGYNEQFS. In nucleotides, the CDR3 is TGTGCCAGCAGTTTAGCGGGAGGTTACAATGAGCAGTTCTCC.

This clonotype was recorded many times. The rearrangement uses TRBV7-9 and TRBJ2-1, with 10 nucleotides matching TRBD2. V lost 6 bases to trimming and J lost 8 bases; unmatched junction nucleotides: 1. CDR1 SEHNR and CDR2 FQNEAQ come from the germline V gene (reference sequence). This CDR3 spans 12 amino acids. DNA of the CDR3: TGTGCCAGCAGGGGGACTAGCGATGAGCAGTTCTTC. Amino acids: CASRGTSDEQFF.

The chain uses TRBV7-9 and TRBJ2-5; D may be TRBD1 (5 bases). Germline V lookup: CDR1 SEHNR, CDR2 FQNEAQ (reference sequence). The CDR3 has 17 amino acids. V was shortened by 6 bases and J by 5 bases, with 25 bases between the two germline ends. The CDR3 DNA sequence: TGTGCCAGCAGTCCTAACGGTGCAGGGCTATCCTATGAGACCCAGTACTTC. Its protein product is CASSPNGAGLSYETQYF.

This clonotype has ten or more counts. This chain links TRBV29-1 with TRBJ2-1, with 8 bases matching TRBD2. Germline CDR1 is SQVTM and CDR2 is ANQGSEA. This CDR3 region has 16 residues. Trimming cost V 4 bases and J 3 bases; bases outside gene matches: 11. This CDR3 reads CSVVPTSVALYNEQFF. The CDR3 bases are TGCAGCGTTGTTCCGACTAGCGTAGCCCTCTACAATGAGCAGTTCTTC.

This clonotype appeared many times. This chain joins TRBV12-3 or TRBV12-4 and TRBJ2-7, with D uncertain. The CDR3 has 12 residues. The V end lost 3 bases, the J end lost 0 bases, and 3 bases lay between the germline ends. CDR3 sequence (DNA): TGTGCCAGCAGTTTTATCTCCTACGAGCAGTACTTC. The encoded protein is CASSFISYEQYF.

The genes are TRBV5-1 and TRBJ2-2; TRBD2 matches at 10 bases. Germline values: CDR1 SGHRS, CDR2 YFSETQ. This CDR3 contains 16 residues. V was pared by 2 bases and J by 5 bases, with 6 bases of the junction left unmatched. CDR3 in amino acids: CASSFPSGSDTGELFF. DNA of the CDR3: TGCGCCAGCAGCTTCCCTAGCGGGAGCGATACCGGGGAGCTGTTTTTT. The variable domain in full, with the rest retrieved from reference TRBV5-1 and TRBJ2-2, is KAGVTQTPRYLIKTRGQQVTLSCSPISGHRSVSWYQQTPGQGLQFLFEYFSETQRNKGNFPGRFSGRQFSNSRSEMNVSTLELGDSALYLCASSFPSGSDTGELFFGEGSRLTVL.

The table lists this clonotype with many counts. CDR3 in amino acids: CASRTWDGYYNEQFF. In nucleotides, the CDR3 is TGTGCCAGCAGAACATGGGACGGCTACTACAATGAGCAGTTCTTC. The rearrangement links TRBV2 to TRBJ2-1; TRBD1 or TRBD2 may be the D gene (5 bases each). The CDR3 is 15 amino acids. The V gene lost 6 bases and the J gene lost 3 bases, with 15 bases spanning the gap. Germline loops: CDR1 SNHLY, CDR2 FYNNEI.

The chain carries TRBV2 and TRBJ2-7; 7 nucleotides agree with TRBD2. This CDR3 has 14 amino acids. Germline loops: CDR1 SNHLY, CDR2 FYNNEI. J lost 0 bases, V lost 6 bases, and 5 bases had no gene match. The CDR3 nucleotides are TGTGCCAGCAGAGGGCGGGGGAGCTCCTACGAGCAGTACTTC. Its translation is CASRGRGSSYEQYF. The full variable domain, completed using reference TRBV2 and TRBJ2-7, is EPEVTQTPSHQVTQMGQEVILRCVPISNHLYFYWYRQILGQKVEFLVSFYNNEISEKSEIFDDQFSVERPDGSNFTLKIRSTKLEDSAMYFCASRGRGSSYEQYFGPGTRLTVT.

This clonotype was counted at least ten times. The V and J genes are TRBV7-2 and TRBJ2-1; no firm D call. The germline V and J ends were trimmed by 2 bases and 2 bases, with 10 bases remaining between them. Per germline, CDR1 SGHTA and CDR2 FQGNSA. CDR3 length: 15 residues. The CDR3 DNA reads as TGTGCCAGCAGCTTAAGTTTTAGCCCCTACAATGAGCAGTTCTTC. Protein product: CASSLSFSPYNEQFF.

This clonotype showed up just a few times. The chain has TRBV20-1 and TRBJ2-6, with 9 bases fitting TRBD1. Trimming took 3 bases from V and 4 from J; bases not matched to a gene: 4. The germline V gene encodes CDR1 DFQATT and CDR2 SNEGSKA (reference sequence). This CDR3 has 15 amino acids. Written as DNA, the CDR3 is TGCAGTGCTAGGGACAGGGGTCGAGGGGCCAACGTCCTGACTTTC. Translation: CSARDRGRGANVLTF.

This clonotype came up many times. The chain has TRBV20-1 and TRBJ2-5; TRBD2 matches 7 bases. Germline loops: CDR1 DFQATT, CDR2 SNEGSKA (reference sequence). This CDR3 is built from 13 residues. The ends lost 3 bases at V and 5 bases at J; junction bases unmatched: 6. The CDR3 sequence is CSASRTSQETQYF. CDR3 DNA sequence: TGCAGTGCTAGCCGGACTAGTCAGGAGACCCAGTACTTC.

This clonotype was seen at least ten times. The chain recombines TRBV5-1 with TRBJ2-3, with 8 bases identical to TRBD1. The V gene end was trimmed by 6 bases and the J gene end by 4 bases; junction bases not matched to a gene: 22. Per germline, CDR1 SGHRS and CDR2 YFSETQ. This CDR3 is built from 19 residues. The CDR3 coding sequence is TGCGCCAGCAACTCCGGACAGGGTCGATGGCACAAATTCGCAGATACGCAGTATTTT. Translated: CASNSGQGRWHKFADTQYF.

About this clonotype itself: An end of the junction does not agree with germline; a read error may underlie this. The chain has TRBV7-2 and TRBJ2-2, with a weak D call TRBD2 (6 bases). This CDR3 is built from 18 residues. Germline values: CDR1 SGHTA, CDR2 FQGNSA. The CDR3 DNA sequence: TGTGCCGGCAGCTCAATATACGGGGGAGAGCCGGAAACCGGGGAGCTGTTTTTT. Encoded protein: CAGSSIYGGEPETGELFF. The full variable domain, its missing parts supplied by reference TRBV7-2 and TRBJ2-2, is GAGVSQSPSNKVTEKGKDVELRCDPISGHTALYWYRQSLGQGLEFLIYFQGNSAPDKSGLPSDRFSAERTGGSVSTLTIQRTQQEDSAVYLCAGSSIYGGEPETGELFFGEGSRLTVL.

Worth noting for this clonotype: Sequence at one end of the junction differs from germline and may be a read error. This chain's CDR3 is CASSIMWGLALHEQLF. The CDR3 DNA reads as TGTGCCAGTAGTATTATGTGGGGACTAGCGTTACATGAGCAGCTCTTC. The chain has TRBV19 and TRBJ2-1; the match to TRBD2 covers 10 bases. The CDR3 length is 16 residues. Per germline, CDR1 LNHDA and CDR2 SQIVND (reference sequence).

This clonotype was observed a handful of times. J is TRBJ2-5 and V is TRBV6-1, with 16 bases matching TRBD2. The ends lost 6 bases at V and 5 bases at J; junction bases unmatched: 6. The length of the CDR3 is 16 residues. Germline CDR1 is MNHNS and CDR2 is SASEGT. The CDR3 coding sequence is TGTGCCAGCAGCTGGGGACTAGCGGGAGGGTCGGAGACCCAGTACTTC. Translation: CASSWGLAGGSETQYF.

This clonotype showed up just a few times. V gene TRBV11-2 combines with J gene TRBJ2-3; 12 bases map to TRBD2. Trimming cost V 2 bases and J 8 bases; bases outside gene matches: 5. The CDR3 loop spans 15 amino acids. Germline V lookup: CDR1 SGHAT, CDR2 FQNNGV. Here the CDR3 reads CASSLQLAGGGTQYF. The DNA of the CDR3 is TGTGCCAGCAGCTTACAACTAGCGGGAGGAGGTACGCAGTATTTT.

The chain uses TRBV5-5 and TRBJ1-1, with TRBD1 matching over 12 bases. The CDR3 extends over 16 amino acids. V shed 2 bases and J 4 bases; nucleotides not matched to a gene: 6. The germline gives CDR1 SGHKS, CDR2 YYEKEE (reference sequence). The CDR3 DNA sequence: TGTGCCAGCAGCTTCGGGACAGGGGGCGGAGGCACTGAAGCTTTCTTT. It encodes CASSFGTGGGGTEAFF. The full variable domain, in which reference TRBV5-5 and TRBJ1-1 provide the parts outside the CDR3, is DAGVTQSPTHLIKTRGQQVTLRCSPISGHKSVSWYQQVLGQGPQFIFQYYEKEERGRGNFPDRFSARQFPNYSSELNVNALLLGDSALYLCASSFGTGGGGTEAFFGQGTRLTVV.

This clonotype has a handful of counts. V gene TRBV5-1 combines with J gene TRBJ2-1, with 8 bases aligning to TRBD2. The trim removed 0 bases at V and 9 bases at J, leaving 14 bases unmatched. In germline, CDR1 is SGHRS, CDR2 YFSETQ. This CDR3 is 17 amino acids long. The CDR3: CASSLGLGLGAPVEQFF. The CDR3 region has the DNA TGCGCCAGCAGCTTGGGGTTGGGACTAGGTGCCCCGGTTGAGCAGTTCTTC.

At least ten counts were recorded for this clonotype. The rearrangement joins TRBV7-8 to TRBJ1-6; D unclear. In germline, CDR1 is SGHVS, CDR2 FQNEAQ. Trimming took off 5 bases at V and 8 bases at J, with 16 bases between the two ends. CDR3 length equals 15 residues. The CDR3 here is CASSPEALGYSPLHF. The CDR3 nucleotides are TGTGCCAGCAGCCCCGAGGCCCTGGGGTATTCACCCCTCCACTTT.

This clonotype showed up just once. The V and J genes are TRBV7-3 and TRBJ2-1, with 11 bases lining up with TRBD1. Looked up from germline, CDR1 is SGHTA and CDR2 is FQGTGA. With 2 bases clipped from V and 7 bases from J, the junction kept 10 bases outside the gene matches. The CDR3 consists of 17 residues. The CDR3 reads CASSLGPGQGGVNEQFF. The CDR3 DNA is TGTGCCAGCAGCTTAGGACCGGGACAGGGGGGGGTTAATGAGCAGTTCTTC.

In its sample, this clonotype was seen many times. The rearrangement joins TRBV9 to TRBJ2-1; maybe TRBD2 (6 bases). Between the trimmed V and J ends, which lost 3 bases and 3 bases, there was a span of 13 bases. The CDR3 length is 15 residues. The germline CDR1 and CDR2 sequences are SGDLS and YYNGEE. Here the CDR3 reads CASSERLANYNEQFF. The CDR3 coding sequence is TGTGCCAGCAGCGAGAGGCTAGCGAACTACAATGAGCAGTTCTTC.

This clonotype was observed many times. The chain employs TRBV24-1 and TRBJ2-3; 14 bases align to TRBD2. Germline values: CDR1 KGHDR, CDR2 SFDVKD. With V trimmed by 5 bases and J by 5 bases, 8 bases remained unmatched. CDR3 size: 17 residues. Written as DNA, the CDR3 is TGTGCCACCAGTGGCGGGACTAGCGGGAGCGTTCAAGATACGCAGTATTTT. Amino acids: CATSGGTSGSVQDTQYF.

Ten or more counts support this clonotype. The V gene is TRBV20-1, the J gene TRBJ2-5; D is perhaps TRBD1 or TRBD2 (5 bases each). The length of the CDR3 is 13 residues. The V and J ends lost 6 bases and 3 bases respectively, with 14 bases between them. Germline V gene lookup returns CDR1 DFQATT and CDR2 SNEGSKA (reference sequence). In DNA form, the CDR3 reads TGCAGTGCAACCCTGGGGCGGGAAGAGACCCAGTACTTC. Amino acids: CSATLGREETQYF.

This clonotype has ten or more counts. The chain joins TRBV29-1 to TRBJ2-3, with 10 bases matching TRBD1. J was trimmed by 5 bases and V by 7 bases; bases with no gene match: 6. The CDR3 covers 13 residues. Germline V gives CDR1 SQVTM, CDR2 ANQGSEA. The CDR3 DNA is TGCAGCGGACGACAGGGGGCGGGAGATACGCAGTATTTT. Protein product: CSGRQGAGDTQYF.

This clonotype was detected many times. The chain joins TRBV12-3 or TRBV12-4 to TRBJ1-3; 10 bases line up with TRBD1. Losses at the gene ends were 6 bases for V and 3 bases for J; bases not matched to a gene: 5. The CDR3 has 15 amino acids. In nucleotides, the CDR3 is TGTGCCAGCAGCCTAGGACAGGGGGTTGGAAACACCATATATTTT. Its translation: CASSLGQGVGNTIYF.

The sample holds a few counts of this clonotype. The rearrangement links TRBV9 to TRBJ2-2, with D maybe TRBD2 (6 bases). Trimming removed 0 bases from V and 6 bases from J, with 9 bases in between. The CDR3 sequence is 14 residues long. Germline CDR1 reads SGDLS; CDR2 reads YYNGEE. The CDR3 spells CASSVGLEAGELFF. The CDR3 DNA follows: TGTGCCAGCAGCGTAGGACTAGAGGCCGGGGAGCTGTTTTTT.